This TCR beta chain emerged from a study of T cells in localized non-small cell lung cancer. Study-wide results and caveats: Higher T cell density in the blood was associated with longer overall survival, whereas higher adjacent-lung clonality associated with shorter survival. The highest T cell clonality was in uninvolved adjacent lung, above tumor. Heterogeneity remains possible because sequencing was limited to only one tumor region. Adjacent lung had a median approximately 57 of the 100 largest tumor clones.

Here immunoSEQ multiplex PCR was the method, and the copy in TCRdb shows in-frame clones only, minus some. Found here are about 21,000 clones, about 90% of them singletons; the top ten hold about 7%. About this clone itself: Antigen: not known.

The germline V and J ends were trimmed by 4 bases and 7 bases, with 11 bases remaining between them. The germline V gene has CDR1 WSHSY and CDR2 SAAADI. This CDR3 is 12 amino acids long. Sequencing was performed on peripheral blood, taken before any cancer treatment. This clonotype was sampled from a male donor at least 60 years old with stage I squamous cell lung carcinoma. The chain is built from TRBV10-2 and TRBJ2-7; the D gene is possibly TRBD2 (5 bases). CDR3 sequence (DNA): TGCGCCAGCAGTGTGGATCGAGGGGAGCAGTACTTC. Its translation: CASSVDRGEQYF.